This T cell receptor beta chain was recovered during a study of T cell changes during pregnancy in multiple sclerosis. Trimming shortened V by 5 bases and J by 5 bases, and 16 bases separated the two germline ends. The CDR3 length is 14 residues. The germline V gene has CDR1 SGHNT and CDR2 YYREEE (reference sequence). The data were produced by immunoSEQ multiplex PCR, yet TCRdb's version contains in-frame clones alone and is incomplete. The sample has about 45,000 clones, 90% seen once; the top ten hold around 0.7%. The sample in question was CD4+ T cells from peripheral blood mononuclear cells, obtained before pregnancy. The TCR originated in a female donor with multiple sclerosis, enrolled in a pregnancy study. The V call is TRBV5-4, the J call TRBJ1-1; no firm D call. The CDR3 DNA sequence: TGTGCCAGCAGTTCAATAGAGGCGGGGACTGAAGCTTTCTTT. Protein sequence: CASSSIEAGTEAFF.